The clone carrying this T cell receptor beta chain was recorded only once. Its antigen is currently unknown. This sample is drawn from a study of T cell responses to AZD1222 COVID-19 vaccine. Study results and limitations: In all cases, repertoires were sampled only after the peak T cell response. Among AZD1222 vaccinees, only 6 or 7 were seropositive at baseline. Reports indicate that nearly half of spike-specific TCRs are directed at unmutated variant regions.

Per the germline V gene, CDR1 is SGHVS and CDR2 is FQNEAQ. The CDR3 is 15 residues long. With 6 bases removed from V and 1 base from J, the gap between germline ends came to 12 bases. Produced via immunoSEQ multiplex PCR; TCRdb's table is partial and in-frame only. Here the sample spans some 140,000 clones, around 85% being singletons. This specimen consisted of peripheral blood, obtained on day 0 of MenACWY control vaccination. This receptor was taken from an adult in good health. The chain carries TRBV7-8 and TRBJ2-2, with D possibly matching TRBD2 (5 bases). The CDR3 sequence: CASRRGSVNTGELFF. In DNA form, the CDR3 reads TGTGCCAGCAGGAGAGGGTCCGTGAACACCGGGGAGCTGTTTTTT. The full variable domain, its missing parts supplied by reference TRBV7-8 and TRBJ2-2, is GAGVSQSPRYKVAKRGQDVALRCDPISGHVSLFWYQQALGQGPEFLTYFQNEAQLDKSGLPSDRFFAERPEGSVSTLKIQRTQQEDSAVYLCASRRGSVNTGELFFGEGSRLTVL.